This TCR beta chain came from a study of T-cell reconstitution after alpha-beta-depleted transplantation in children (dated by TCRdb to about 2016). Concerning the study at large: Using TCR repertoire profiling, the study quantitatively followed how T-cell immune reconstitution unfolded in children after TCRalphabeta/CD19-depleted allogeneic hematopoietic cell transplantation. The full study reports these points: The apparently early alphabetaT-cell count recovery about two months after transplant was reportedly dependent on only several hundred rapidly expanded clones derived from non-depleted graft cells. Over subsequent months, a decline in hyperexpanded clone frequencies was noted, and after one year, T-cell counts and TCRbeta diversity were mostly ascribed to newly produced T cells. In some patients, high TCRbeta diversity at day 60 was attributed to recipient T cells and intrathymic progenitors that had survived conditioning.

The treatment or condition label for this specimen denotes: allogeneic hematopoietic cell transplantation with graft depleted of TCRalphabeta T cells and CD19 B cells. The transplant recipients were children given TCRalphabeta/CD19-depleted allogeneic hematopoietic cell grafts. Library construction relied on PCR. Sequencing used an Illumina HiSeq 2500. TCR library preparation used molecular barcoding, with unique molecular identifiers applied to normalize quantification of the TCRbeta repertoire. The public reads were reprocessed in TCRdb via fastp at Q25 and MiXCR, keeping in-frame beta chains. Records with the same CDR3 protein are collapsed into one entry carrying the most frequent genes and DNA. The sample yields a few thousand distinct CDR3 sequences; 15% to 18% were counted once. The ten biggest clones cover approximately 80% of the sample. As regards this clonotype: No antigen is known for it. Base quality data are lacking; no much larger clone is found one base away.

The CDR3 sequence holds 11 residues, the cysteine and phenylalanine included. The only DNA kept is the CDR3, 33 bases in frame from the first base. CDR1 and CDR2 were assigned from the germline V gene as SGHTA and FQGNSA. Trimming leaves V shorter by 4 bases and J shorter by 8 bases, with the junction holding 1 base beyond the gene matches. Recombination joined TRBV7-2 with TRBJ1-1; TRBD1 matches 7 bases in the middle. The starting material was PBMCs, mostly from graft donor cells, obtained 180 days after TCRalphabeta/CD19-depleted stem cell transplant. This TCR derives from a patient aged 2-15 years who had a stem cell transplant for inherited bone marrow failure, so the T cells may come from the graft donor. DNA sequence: TGTGCCAGCAGCTCGACAGGGGAAGCTTTCTTT. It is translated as CASSSTGEAFF.